This TCR beta chain was obtained from a study of blood T cell repertoires in COVID-19. Study-level background: Specimens from acute and convalescent COVID-19 originated in the United States, Italy and Spain. T cells, B-cell-depleted T cells, or PBMCs provided the cDNA or gDNA that served as material.

This clone was observed a handful of times. Trimming took 4 bases from V and 5 from J; bases not matched to a gene: 4. Per germline, CDR1 SGHRS and CDR2 YFSETQ. The CDR3 extends over 16 amino acids. The repertoire was sequenced with immunoSEQ multiplex PCR; TCRdb's copy has only in-frame clones and lacks some. Here the sample spans tens of thousands of clones, roughly 83% being singletons. The V call is TRBV5-1, the J call TRBJ2-2, with 14 bases that match TRBD2. The sequenced sample was peripheral blood. This TCR derives from a human donor in a cohort sampled during active COVID-19. In DNA, the CDR3 is TGCGCCAGCAGCACTGGACTAGCGGGGGGAACCGGGGAGCTGTTTTTT. Encoded protein: CASSTGLAGGTGELFF.